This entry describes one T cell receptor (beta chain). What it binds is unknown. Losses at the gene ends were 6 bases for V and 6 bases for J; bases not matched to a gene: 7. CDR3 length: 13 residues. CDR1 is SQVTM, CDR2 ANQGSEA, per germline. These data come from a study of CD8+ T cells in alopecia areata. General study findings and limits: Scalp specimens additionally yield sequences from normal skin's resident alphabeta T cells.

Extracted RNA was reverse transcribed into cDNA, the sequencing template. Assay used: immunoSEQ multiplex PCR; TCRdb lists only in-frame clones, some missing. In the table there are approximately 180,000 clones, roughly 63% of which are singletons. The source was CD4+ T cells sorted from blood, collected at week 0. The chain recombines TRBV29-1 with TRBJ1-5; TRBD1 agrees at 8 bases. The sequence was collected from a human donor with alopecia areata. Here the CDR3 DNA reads TGCAGCGTCTTCGGACAGGGAGGTCAGCCCCAGCATTTT. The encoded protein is CSVFGQGGQPQHF. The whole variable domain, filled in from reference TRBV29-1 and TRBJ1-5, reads SAVISQKPSRDICQRGTSLTIQCQVDSQVTMMFWYRQQPGQSLTLIATANQGSEATYESGFVIDKFPISRPNLTFSTLTVSNMSPEDSSIYLCSVFGQGGQPQHFGDGTRLSIL.